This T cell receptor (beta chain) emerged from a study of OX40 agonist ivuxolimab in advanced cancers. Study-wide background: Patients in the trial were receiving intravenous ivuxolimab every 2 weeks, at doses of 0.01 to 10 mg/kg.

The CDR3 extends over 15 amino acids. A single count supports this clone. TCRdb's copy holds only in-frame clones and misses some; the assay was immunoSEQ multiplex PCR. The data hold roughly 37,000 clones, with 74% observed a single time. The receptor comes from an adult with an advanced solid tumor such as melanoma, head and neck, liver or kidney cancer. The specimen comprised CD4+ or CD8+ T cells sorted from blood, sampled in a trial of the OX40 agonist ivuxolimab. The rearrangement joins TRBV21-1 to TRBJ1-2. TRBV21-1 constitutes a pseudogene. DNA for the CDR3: TGTGCCAGCAGCAAAGGAAGGGGGGCTAACTATGGCTACACCTTC. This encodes CASSKGRGANYGYTF.